This TCR beta chain was found in a study of CD8 T cells in Susac syndrome. In the study overall: Among the Susac syndrome patients who underwent sequencing, five or six had clinically active disease, while about eight of them were in remission.

The CDR3 has 14 amino acids. The V gene end was trimmed by 7 bases and the J gene end by 0 bases; junction bases not matched to a gene: 3. Germline lookup yields CDR1 MNHEY and CDR2 SMNVEV (reference sequence). RNA totalling roughly 0.45 to 1 ug underwent reverse transcription with random hexamers. Multiplex immunoSEQ PCR targeted 54 Vbeta and 13 Jbeta TCR beta segments. TCRdb re-called the immunoSEQ multiplex PCR reads with MiXCR, one entry per CDR3 protein. The sample gives 140,000 to 150,000 distinct CDR3 sequences, approximately 94% of which show up once; approximately 0.08% is in the top ten. On this clonotype: Its target is not known.

Study results and limitations: No clonal expansion appeared among CD4+ T cells in Susac patients.

TEMRA cells were FACS-enriched and CD8+ and CD4+ T cells negatively isolated. The chain is built from TRBV27 and TRBJ1-2; 9 bases align to TRBD1. The material sequenced was CD4+ T cells from PBMCs. This clonotype originated in a human donor with Susac syndrome. The CDR3 coding sequence is TGTGCCAGCACGAGGACAGGGGCTAACTATGGCTACACCTTC. Translation gives CASTRTGANYGYTF.